The entry below gives a single T cell receptor beta chain sequence along with its context. The V and J ends lost 7 bases and 4 bases, in that order; junction bases with no gene match: 11. Germline V gives CDR1 MGHRA, CDR2 YSYEKL. CDR3 length: 15 amino acids. The sample comes from a study of OX40 agonist ivuxolimab in advanced cancers. For the study at large: Ivuxolimab, an antibody that agonizes OX40 (CD134), was administered to the patients.

Only in-frame clones appear in the TCRdb table, and some are missing; sequencing was by immunoSEQ multiplex PCR. This sample has about 32,000 clones, with approximately 90% found just once. The source material was CD4+ or CD8+ T cells sorted from blood, sampled in a trial of the OX40 agonist ivuxolimab. V is TRBV4-1 and J is TRBJ2-7; 9 bases line up with TRBD2. The sequence derives from an adult with an advanced solid tumor such as melanoma, head and neck, liver or kidney cancer. CDR3 region: CASNLRAGGGYEQYF. Here the CDR3 DNA reads TGCGCCAGCAACCTCCGGGCGGGAGGGGGGTACGAGCAGTACTTC.